One and the same sample provided the 9 T cell receptor beta chains below, sequenced in a study of blood T cell repertoires in COVID-19. Clones were read by immunoSEQ multiplex PCR, and TCRdb kept only the in-frame ones, dropping some. The sample has a few hundred thousand clones, roughly 85% seen once. What was sequenced was peripheral blood. Source of these receptors: a man aged 60 to 69 who had recovered from COVID-19.

The chain joins TRBV19 to TRBJ2-3, with a possible D match to TRBD1 (6 bases). Per germline, CDR1 LNHDA and CDR2 SQIVND (reference sequence). This CDR3 region has 12 residues. V was shortened by 6 bases and J by 7 bases, with 11 bases between the two germline ends. CDR3 region: CASRSQGNTQYF. CDR3 bases: TGTGCCAGTAGATCACAGGGAAATACGCAGTATTTT.

The chain joins TRBV12-3 or TRBV12-4 to TRBJ2-7; the match to TRBD1 covers 9 bases. The CDR3 has 11 amino acids. V lost 10 bases and J lost 3; bases outside the gene matches: 1. CDR3 amino acids: CATGQGYEQYF. The CDR3 DNA reads TGTGCCACGGGACAGGGCTACGAGCAGTACTTC.

The chain joins TRBV27 to TRBJ2-3; TRBD2 matches at 7 bases. The CDR3 extends over 16 amino acids. Per the germline V gene, CDR1 is MNHEY and CDR2 is SMNVEV (reference sequence). V was clipped by 6 bases and J by 0 bases; unmatched bases: 9. CDR3 DNA sequence: TGTGCCAGCAGAGCGGAGCGGGGCCCTAGCACAGATACGCAGTATTTT. Its translation is CASRAERGPSTDTQYF.

V usage is TRBV5-1 and J usage is TRBJ2-7; 9 positions match TRBD2. V dropped 4 bases and J dropped 6; count of bases not matched to a gene: 11. From germline, CDR1 is SGHRS and CDR2 YFSETQ. This CDR3 has 15 residues. The CDR3 sequence: CASSAIAGAVSEQYF. CDR3 DNA: TGCGCCAGCAGCGCTATAGCGGGAGCTGTGAGCGAGCAGTACTTC.

The genes are TRBV18 and TRBJ1-2; D remains ambiguous. The CDR3 runs 17 residues. Germline V gene lookup returns CDR1 KGHSH and CDR2 LQKENI. Between the trimmed V and J ends, which lost 3 bases and 5 bases, there was a span of 22 bases. CDR3 protein: CASSPVTESQRRYGYTF. CDR3 in DNA: TGTGCCAGCTCACCGGTCACAGAATCTCAACGGAGGTATGGCTACACCTTC.

Many counts were recorded for this clone. This chain uses TRBV28 with TRBJ1-5; 7 bases agree with TRBD1. Germline V CDR1 and CDR2: MDHEN, SYDVKM. This CDR3 region has 14 residues. The junction had 13 bases not matched to a gene; V was cut back by 10 bases and J by 7 bases. The CDR3 is CATHRQGTMQPQHF. For the CDR3, the DNA is TGTGCCACCCACAGACAGGGTACTATGCAGCCCCAGCATTTT.

J is TRBJ2-1 and V is TRBV4-1, with 8 positions matching TRBD2. The trim removed 4 bases at V and 4 bases at J, leaving 12 bases unmatched. The CDR3 is 17 residues long. CDR1 and CDR2 (germline): MGHRA, YSYEKL. The CDR3 sequence is CASSPQTGTRDYNEQFF. CDR3 bases: TGCGCCAGCAGCCCGCAAACCGGGACTAGGGATTACAATGAGCAGTTCTTC.

This clone was seen only once. The V and J genes are TRBV6-5 and TRBJ2-2; tentatively, D is TRBD1 (6 bases). V dropped 11 bases and J dropped 0 bases, with 13 bases sitting between them. CDR3 length: 14 residues. Germline CDR1 reads MNHEY; CDR2 reads SVGAGI. The CDR3 nucleotides are TGTGCCGTGAGACAGGCTGCGAACACCGGGGAGCTGTTTTTT. It translates to CAVRQAANTGELFF.

The chain carries TRBV19 and TRBJ1-2, with 9 bases aligning to TRBD1. The V gene's germline CDR1 is LNHDA and CDR2 SQIVND (reference sequence). The CDR3 spans 16 residues. The junction had 18 bases not matched to a gene; V was cut back by 9 bases and J by 7 bases. CDR3 in amino acids: CASQKYQTGGASGYTF. CDR3 in DNA: TGTGCCAGCCAGAAATATCAAACAGGGGGCGCGAGTGGCTACACCTTC.